Listed below are T cell receptor beta chains from one sample, sequenced in a study of sequential checkpoint blockade in melanoma. This table comes from immunoSEQ multiplex PCR, and its TCRdb copy is limited to in-frame clones, with some not included. This sample has about 17,000 clones, with under 80% found just once. This specimen consisted of CD8+ T cells sorted from blood (inferred from file names), obtained from a patient given nivolumab and ipilimumab in sequence. These receptors came from a human donor with melanoma. Each CDR3 is given with its conserved first and last residue. A D gene is named only where the DNA matches it firmly. Rows may omit the clone size; those that give it use once, few, many or a size class.

J,D,size,V,DNA,CDR3
TRBJ2-1,NA,NA,TRBV7-8,TGTGCCAGCAGCTTAGTCCCCAGGGGTAATGAGCAGTTCTTC,CASSLVPRGNEQFF
TRBJ2-7,TRBD1,NA,TRBV5-1,TGCGCCAGCAGCGAAGGGACAGTTGGAATCGAGCAGTACTTC,CASSEGTVGIEQYF
TRBJ1-6,NA,NA,TRBV6-5,TGTGCCAGCAGTTACCAGGGGAATGATAATTCACCCCTCCACTTT,CASSYQGNDNSPLHF
TRBJ2-7,NA,NA,TRBV5-6,TGTGCCAGCAGCCCTACAGGTAGCTCCTACGAGCAGTACTTC,CASSPTGSSYEQYF
TRBJ2-6,TRBD1,NA,TRBV9,TGTGCCAGCAGCGTAAACAGGGGAGCCATACTTTCTGGGGCCAACGTCCTGACTTTC,CASSVNRGAILSGANVLTF
TRBJ1-2,NA,NA,TRBV19,TGTGCCAGCCGGGACACTAGGATAGTTGGCTACACCTTC,CASRDTRIVGYTF
TRBJ2-7,TRBD1,NA,TRBV9,TGTGCCAGCAGCGTACGGGACAGGGAAGTTGAGGAGCAGTACTTC,CASSVRDREVEEQYF
TRBJ1-5,TRBD1,NA,TRBV30,TGTGCCTGGGGTGGACAGGGGTCAGGCCCCCAGCATTTT,CAWGGQGSGPQHF
TRBJ2-7,NA,NA,TRBV6-6,TGTGCCAGCAGGATGAGGGGACTGGAGCAGTACTTC,CASRMRGLEQYF
TRBJ2-1,TRBD1,NA,TRBV29-1,TGCAGCGTTGAAGTAGGGCCTTCAGGGGGCCAGACCTACAATGAGCAGTTCTTC,CSVEVGPSGGQTYNEQFF
TRBJ2-7,NA,once,TRBV4-3,TGCGCCAGCAGCCAAGTCTCGGAGGGTCCCTACGAGCAGTACTTC,CASSQVSEGPYEQYF
TRBJ1-6,TRBD1,NA,TRBV4-3,TGCGCCAGCAGCCAAAGAACCGGGACAGGGGTTTCACCCCTCCACTTT,CASSQRTGTGVSPLHF
TRBJ2-6,NA,NA,TRBV7-8,TGTGCCAGCAGCTTTAGACACGACCTGACTTTC,CASSFRHDLTF
TRBJ2-3,NA,NA,TRBV9,TGTGCCAGCAGCGTAGCGGTAGCGGCTAGCACAGATACGCAGTATTTT,CASSVAVAASTDTQYF
TRBJ2-7,NA,NA,TRBV7-3,TGTGCCAGCAGCTTAGCGGGCGGGGACTACGAGCAGTACTTC,CASSLAGGDYEQYF
TRBJ2-1,TRBD2,NA,TRBV7-2,TGTGCCAGCAGAGAGGGACTAGCGCCCCTAGATGAGCAGTTCTTC,CASREGLAPLDEQFF
TRBJ2-7,NA,NA,TRBV6-6,TGTGCCAGCAGTTCGCCACATGTGGTCGAGCAGTACTTC,CASSSPHVVEQYF
TRBJ2-1,TRBD2,NA,TRBV11-2,TGTGCCAGCAGCTTAGAGGCTAGCGGGAGACCCTACAATGAGCAGTTCTTC,CASSLEASGRPYNEQFF
TRBJ1-5,TRBD1,once,TRBV19,TGTGCCAGTAGTACGCTTCAGACAGGGGGCCATCAGCCCCAGCATTTT,CASSTLQTGGHQPQHF
TRBJ2-7,NA,NA,TRBV6-5,TGTGCCAGCAGTTACAGTAAGAGGCCCTACGAGCAGTACTTC,CASSYSKRPYEQYF
TRBJ2-7,TRBD2,once,TRBV7-8,TGTGCCAGCAGCTTTAGCGGGAGGAGCTCCTACGAGCAGTACTTC,CASSFSGRSSYEQYF
TRBJ2-7,TRBD1,NA,TRBV6-5,TGTGCCAGCAGTATCGGACAGGGCTCGTACGAGCAGTACTTC,CASSIGQGSYEQYF
TRBJ1-1,NA,once,TRBV6-1,TGTGCCAGCAGTGCCACGGGGGGGGAGGAAGCTTTCTTT,CASSATGGEEAFF
TRBJ1-1,NA,NA,TRBV4-2,TGTGCCAGCAGCCAACCCGGGACTTTGAGCACTGAAGCTTTCTTT,CASSQPGTLSTEAFF
TRBJ2-2,TRBD1,NA,TRBV6-5,TGTGCCAGCAGTTCCCGGGACAGGGGGCCGGTTTGGGAGCTGTTTTTT,CASSSRDRGPVWELFF
TRBJ2-1,NA,NA,TRBV4-1,TGCGCCAGCAGCCCGGGGGGCCAGGTGAATGAGCAGTTCTTC,CASSPGGQVNEQFF
TRBJ2-7,NA,NA,TRBV7-2,TGTGCCAGCAGCTTATGGGGGGAGTACGTTGTCGAGCAGTACTTC,CASSLWGEYVVEQYF
TRBJ2-1,NA,NA,TRBV6-5,TGTGCCAGCGCTCAGGTCTACAATGAGCAGTTCTTC,CASAQVYNEQFF
TRBJ2-7,NA,NA,TRBV13,TGTGCCAGCAGCCCTTTAGGACTGGGAAGCGGCGAGCAGTACTTC,CASSPLGLGSGEQYF
TRBJ1-2,NA,few,TRBV27,TGTGCCAGCAGTTTCTCCAGAACTAACTATGGCTACACCTTC,CASSFSRTNYGYTF
TRBJ2-2,NA,NA,TRBV7-6,TGTGCCAGCAGCTCTTCAGGAGGCCCGAACACCGGGGAGCTGTTTTTT,CASSSSGGPNTGELFF
TRBJ2-1,TRBD2,NA,TRBV7-8,TGTGCCAGCAGCTTTAGCGGGGGCATCCCGTACAATGAGCAGTTCTTC,CASSFSGGIPYNEQFF
TRBJ2-1,NA,NA,TRBV9,TGTGCCAGCAGCGTAGGATGGGGCAGCGGGCACAATGAGCAGTTCTTC,CASSVGWGSGHNEQFF
TRBJ2-5,TRBD2,NA,TRBV7-9,TGTGCCAGCAGCTCAAGACTAGCGGGATTCCAAGAGACCCAGTACTTC,CASSSRLAGFQETQYF
TRBJ1-4,TRBD1,NA,TRBV15,TGTGCCACCAGCGACGGACGGACAGGTGCAACTAATGAAAAACTGTTTTTT,CATSDGRTGATNEKLFF
TRBJ2-5,NA,NA,TRBV7-9,TGTGCCAGCAGCTTAGACATTTCAAGGGGATTCGGGACCCAGTACTTC,CASSLDISRGFGTQYF
TRBJ2-1,TRBD1,few,TRBV4-2,TGTGCCAGCAGCCAAGACGGCCAGGGGGACCCCGATGAGCAGTTCTTC,CASSQDGQGDPDEQFF
TRBJ2-1,TRBD1,NA,TRBV29-1,TGCAGCGTTGAATCCTTAAACATAGACAGGGCGCGCTACAATGAGCAGTTCTTC,CSVESLNIDRARYNEQFF
TRBJ1-1,NA,NA,TRBV5-6,TGTGCCAGCAGCTTTACAGTGTTGAACACTGAAGCTTTCTTT,CASSFTVLNTEAFF
TRBJ2-1,TRBD2,NA,TRBV5-1,TGCGCCAGCAGCTTTTCACTAGCGGGAGGGTACAATGAGCAGTTCTTC,CASSFSLAGGYNEQFF
TRBJ2-7,TRBD2,NA,TRBV7-6,TGTGCCAGCAGCCCTAGGACTAGCGGGACCAGAGAGCAGTACTTC,CASSPRTSGTREQYF
TRBJ2-7,TRBD2,NA,TRBV7-6,TGTGCCAGCAGCTCAGGGAAGATGGACGGGAGGCACGAGCAGTACTTC,CASSSGKMDGRHEQYF
TRBJ2-5,NA,NA,TRBV29-1,TGCAGCGGACGGGAGATGGGAGAGACCCAGTACTTC,CSGREMGETQYF
TRBJ2-1,NA,few,TRBV9,TGTGCCAGCAGCCCCCATTCTGAGCAGGGGTATGAGCAGTTCTTC,CASSPHSEQGYEQFF
TRBJ1-2,NA,NA,TRBV7-8,TGTGCCAGCAGCTCGGGGGTTGACTATGGCTACACCTTC,CASSSGVDYGYTF
TRBJ1-5,TRBD1,few,TRBV6-5,TGTGCCAGCAGTCTAGGACAGGGGGGAAATCAGCCCCAGCATTTT,CASSLGQGGNQPQHF
TRBJ2-1,NA,NA,TRBV19,TGTGCCAGTAGTACCCCAGGGAATGAGCAGTTCTTC,CASSTPGNEQFF